The source of this T cell receptor (beta chain) is a study of human T cells and chemical hapten exposure. Each CDR3 protein gets one entry after TCRdb re-called the RACE reads with MiXCR. The table has about 380,000 distinct CDR3 sequences, 5.1% seen once. Whole-study results and caveats: Expanded TCR counts at PT1 went up together with patch test score, a positive correlation.

Time point specified: pre-sensitization, week 0. Treatment: therapeutic diphenylcyclopropenone sensitization with weekly scalp DPC. This clonotype was seen ten or more times. Its antigen is unidentified. CDR1 SEHNR and CDR2 FQNEAQ come from the germline V gene (reference sequence). Trimming removed 4 bases at V and 0 bases at J, with 6 bases between. The CDR3 totals 13 residues. This TCR was recovered from a woman between 45 and 65 years old with alopecia areata. Some clones in this sample may be carry-over from other donors' samples. The chain couples TRBV7-9 to TRBJ1-1; D gene uncertain. The source material was whole blood, sampled in connection with sensitization to the hapten diphenylcyclopropenone (DPC). DNA of the CDR3: TGTGCCAGCAGCTCCGCCTTGAACACTGAAGCTTTCTTT. Amino acids: CASSSALNTEAFF.